One and the same sample provided the 32 T cell receptor beta chains below, sequenced in a study of radiotherapy plus CTLA-4 blockade in lung cancer. Profiling relied on immunoSEQ multiplex PCR, and the TCRdb table lists in-frame clones only, not all of them. Among nearly 15,000 clones listed, 65% to 75% were seen once. Sample: peripheral blood, taken from a patient treated with radiotherapy plus ipilimumab. The receptors were gathered from a human donor with non-small cell lung cancer whose response to radiotherapy plus ipilimumab could not be evaluated.

The chain combines TRBV28 with TRBJ1-3; 8 nucleotides line up with TRBD1. This CDR3 is built from 15 residues. The J segment lost 3 bases and the V segment lost 4 bases, leaving 5 bases of the junction unmatched. CDR1 and CDR2 from the germline V gene are MDHEN and SYDVKM. CDR3 sequence: CASSSTGVDGNTIYF. The CDR3 DNA is TGTGCCAGCAGTTCGACAGGGGTCGATGGAAACACCATATATTTT.

This clone is a singleton in its sample. The chain links TRBV5-1 to TRBJ1-2; D may be TRBD1 (5 bases). Germline CDR1 reads SGHRS; CDR2 reads YFSETQ. V lost 0 bases and J 4 bases, leaving 10 bases between the germline ends. CDR3 size: 14 residues. CDR3 in DNA: TGCGCCAGCAGCTTGGGAACAGGCCTCTATGGCTACACCTTC. Protein product: CASSLGTGLYGYTF.

This clone has only one observation. The chain carries TRBV19 and TRBJ1-5, with 7 positions matching TRBD1. This CDR3 has 15 amino acids. V lost 1 base and J lost 5; bases outside the gene matches: 5. Germline CDR1 reads LNHDA; CDR2 reads SQIVND (reference sequence). The CDR3 loop reads CASSIGQGGHQPQHF. The CDR3 DNA reads TGTGCCAGTAGTATAGGCCAGGGGGGTCATCAGCCCCAGCATTTT.

The chain uses TRBV19 and TRBJ2-6; no reliable D call. CDR1 is LNHDA, CDR2 SQIVND, per germline (reference sequence). CDR3 length: 15 residues. Trimming removed 6 bases from V and 0 bases from J, with 9 bases in between. The CDR3 sequence is CASSQDISGANVLTF. As DNA, the CDR3 is TGTGCCAGTAGCCAAGACATCTCTGGGGCCAACGTCCTGACTTTC. The full variable domain, completed using reference TRBV19 and TRBJ2-6, is DGGITQSPKYLFRKEGQNVTLSCEQNLNHDAMYWYRQDPGQGLRLIYYSQIVNDFQKGDIAEGYSVSREKKESFPLTVTSAQKNPTAFYLCASSQDISGANVLTFGAGSRLTVL.

This sequence joins TRBV25-1 and TRBJ1-1, with 9 bases matching TRBD1. The CDR3 totals 13 residues. The germline CDR1 and CDR2 sequences are MGHDK and SYGVNS. After removal of 4 bases from V and 6 bases from J, the junction contained 3 bases not matched to a gene. The CDR3 sequence: CASSAGQGAEAFF. CDR3 DNA: TGTGCCAGCAGTGCGGGACAGGGAGCTGAAGCTTTCTTT.

The gene calls are TRBV9 and TRBJ2-2; 8 nucleotides agree with TRBD2. The CDR3 is 15 amino acids. Trimming cost V 0 bases and J 3 bases; bases outside gene matches: 1. CDR1 and CDR2 from the germline V gene are SGDLS and YYNGEE. CDR3 amino acids: CASSVAGGYTGELFF. CDR3 sequence (DNA): TGTGCCAGCAGCGTAGCGGGGGGGTACACCGGGGAGCTGTTTTTT. The full variable domain, rest sourced from reference TRBV9 and TRBJ2-2, is DSGVTQTPKHLITATGQRVTLRCSPRSGDLSVYWYQQSLDQGLQFLIQYYNGEERAKGNILERFSAQQFPDLHSELNLSSLELGDSALYFCASSVAGGYTGELFFGEGSRLTVL.

The chain links TRBV5-1 to TRBJ2-2; 15 bases match TRBD2. Germline CDR1 is SGHRS and CDR2 is YFSETQ. J gave up 5 bases and V 7 bases, and 3 bases lay outside the gene matches. The CDR3 extends over 15 amino acids. CDR3 protein: CASSGTSGGTGELFF. The CDR3 DNA is TGCGCCAGCTCCGGGACTAGCGGGGGGACCGGGGAGCTGTTTTTT. Based on the CDR3 plus reference TRBV5-1 and TRBJ2-2, the full variable domain is KAGVTQTPRYLIKTRGQQVTLSCSPISGHRSVSWYQQTPGQGLQFLFEYFSETQRNKGNFPGRFSGRQFSNSRSEMNVSTLELGDSALYLCASSGTSGGTGELFFGEGSRLTVL.

The V gene is TRBV5-1, the J gene TRBJ1-2, with D possibly TRBD1 on 6 matching bases. CDR3 length: 15 residues. CDR1 is SGHRS, CDR2 YFSETQ, per germline. The V gene lost 1 base and the J gene lost 8 bases, with 18 bases spanning the gap. CDR3 sequence: CASSLTPGQARGYTF. Written as DNA, the CDR3 is TGCGCCAGCAGCTTGACCCCGGGACAAGCCCGGGGCTACACCTTC.

J is TRBJ2-2 and V is TRBV2; D may be TRBD1 (5 bases). The germline gives CDR1 SNHLY, CDR2 FYNNEI. Trimming removed 0 bases from V and 0 bases from J, with 8 bases in between. CDR3 length: 16 residues. CDR3 in amino acids: CASSEARTSNTGELFF. The DNA for the CDR3 is TGTGCCAGCAGTGAAGCTCGGACATCGAACACCGGGGAGCTGTTTTTT.

V is TRBV28 and J is TRBJ1-4, with D unresolved. CDR3 length equals 12 residues. The V and J ends lost 5 bases and 8 bases respectively, with 9 bases between them. Germline V lookup: CDR1 MDHEN, CDR2 SYDVKM. The CDR3 spells CASSGQWEKLFF. The CDR3 region has the DNA TGTGCCAGCAGTGGGCAGTGGGAAAAACTGTTTTTT.

In its sample, this clone was seen many times. Since a far larger clone is one base different, this is likely a read error. The sample contains more than one DNA sequence encoding this CDR3. The rearrangement uses TRBV5-5 and TRBJ1-3, with TRBD1 identical over 10 bases. Germline trimming cut 4 bases from V and 2 bases from J; bases unmatched to any gene: 9. The CDR3 is 17 residues long. Per the germline V gene, CDR1 is SGHKS and CDR2 is YYEKEE (reference sequence). The CDR3 DNA follows: TGTGCCAGCAGCCAAAGGACAGGGGGTAGAGCTGGAAACACCATATATTTT. Translating gives CASSQRTGGRAGNTIYF.

This clone was observed once. The chain combines TRBV10-3 with TRBJ2-3; 8 bases match TRBD2. Germline loops: CDR1 ENHRY, CDR2 SYGVKD. The ends lost 11 bases at V and 2 bases at J; junction bases unmatched: 6. The CDR3 spans 13 residues. CDR3 nucleotides: TGTGCCGCACTAGCGGAAAACACAGATACGCAGTATTTT. Residues: CAALAENTDTQYF.

This clone has only one observation. The gene calls are TRBV5-1 and TRBJ2-1; 7 nucleotides match TRBD2. V lost 2 bases to trimming and J lost 6 bases; unmatched junction nucleotides: 5. In germline, CDR1 is SGHRS, CDR2 YFSETQ. The CDR3 covers 14 residues. CDR3 sequence: CASSFAGDLNEQFF. The CDR3 bases are TGCGCCAGCAGCTTTGCGGGGGATCTCAATGAGCAGTTCTTC.

The rearrangement links TRBV5-6 to TRBJ2-6; D is ambiguous. Deletions cut 2 bases from V and 0 bases from J, with 9 bases between. Per germline, CDR1 SGHDT and CDR2 YYEEEE. The CDR3 runs 16 residues. CDR3 sequence (DNA): TGTGCCAGCAGCTTACGCCTATTCTCTGGGGCCAACGTCCTGACTTTC. This gives the protein CASSLRLFSGANVLTF.

The chain is built from TRBV7-6 and TRBJ1-1; TRBD1 aligns across 10 bases. Germline V CDR1 and CDR2: SGHVS, FNYEAQ. The CDR3 sequence is 15 residues long. The V segment lost 5 bases and the J segment 8 bases; nucleotides outside the gene matches: 11. The CDR3 DNA reads as TGTGCCAGCAGCCCCATGGACAGGGGGAATTCGGAAGCTTTCTTT. It codes for CASSPMDRGNSEAFF.

There are a few counts of this clone. The chain couples TRBV4-1 to TRBJ2-5, with TRBD2 as a possible D gene (5 bases). Germline CDR1 is MGHRA and CDR2 is YSYEKL. Deletions cut 0 bases from V and 1 base from J, with 9 bases between. There are 15 residues in the CDR3. The CDR3 here is CASSQDGEPQETQYF. The CDR3 DNA sequence: TGCGCCAGCAGCCAAGATGGGGAGCCCCAAGAGACCCAGTACTTC.

This clone was seen a few times. This chain uses TRBV19 with TRBJ1-1; 8 nucleotides align to TRBD1. The germline V gene encodes CDR1 LNHDA and CDR2 SQIVND (reference sequence). This CDR3 comprises 15 residues. Trimming took 6 bases from V and 3 from J; bases not matched to a gene: 9. CDR3 nucleotides: TGTGCCAGTAGGGCCCGGACAGGGTCGTACACTGAAGCTTTCTTT. Amino acid sequence: CASRARTGSYTEAFF.

The gene calls are TRBV11-3 and TRBJ1-5, with a possible D match to TRBD1 (6 bases). The CDR3 covers 14 residues. Trimming pared 6 bases from V and 7 bases from J, leaving 16 bases between. Germline V lookup: CDR1 SGHNT, CDR2 YENEEA. The CDR3 region has the DNA TGTGCCAGCAGGGGGGGGCGCAGCATCCAGCCCCAGCATTTT. Encoded protein: CASRGGRSIQPQHF.

V and J are TRBV28 and TRBJ1-3, with TRBD1 as a possible D gene (5 bases). This CDR3 contains 18 residues. Trimming removed 5 bases from V and 5 bases from J, with 25 bases in between. Looked up from germline, CDR1 is MDHEN and CDR2 is SYDVKM. The DNA of the CDR3 is TGTGCCAGCAGTACTCGGAACCCGGACAAGGCCCTTAGAAACACCATATATTTT. Translation: CASSTRNPDKALRNTIYF.

The V and J genes are TRBV5-1 and TRBJ2-1; the match to TRBD1 covers 8 bases. With V trimmed by 7 bases and J by 7 bases, 7 bases remained unmatched. Per germline, CDR1 SGHRS and CDR2 YFSETQ. The CDR3 sequence is 13 residues long. CDR3 bases: TGCGCCAGCTTAAGACAGGGGACGAATGAGCAGTTCTTC. Its translation: CASLRQGTNEQFF. Together with reference TRBV5-1 and TRBJ2-1, the CDR3 gives the full variable domain: KAGVTQTPRYLIKTRGQQVTLSCSPISGHRSVSWYQQTPGQGLQFLFEYFSETQRNKGNFPGRFSGRQFSNSRSEMNVSTLELGDSALYLCASLRQGTNEQFFGPGTRLTVL.

This chain uses TRBV4-1 with TRBJ2-1; TRBD2 aligns across 12 bases. In germline, CDR1 is MGHRA, CDR2 YSYEKL. CDR3 length: 16 residues. V shed 3 bases and J 10 bases; nucleotides not matched to a gene: 10. The chain's CDR3 is CASSQSLAGGLREQFF. As DNA, the CDR3 is TGCGCCAGCAGCCAGTCCCTAGCGGGGGGGTTGCGGGAGCAGTTCTTC.

The CDR3 here is CASSVGPSGGTGELFF. For the CDR3, the DNA is TGTGCCAGCAGCGTAGGTCCTAGCGGGGGAACAGGGGAGCTGTTTTTT. V usage is TRBV9 and J usage is TRBJ2-2; 10 bases are shared with TRBD2. The junction had 7 bases not matched to a gene; V was cut back by 0 bases and J by 8 bases. This CDR3 is 16 amino acids long. Germline CDR1 SGDLS, CDR2 YYNGEE.

The genes are TRBV18 and TRBJ2-1; perhaps TRBD2 as D (5 bases). CDR1 KGHSH and CDR2 LQKENI come from the germline V gene. CDR3 length: 13 residues. Trimming shortened V by 3 bases and J by 9 bases, and 12 bases separated the two germline ends. The CDR3 is CASSPRRSGEQFF. The CDR3 nucleotides are TGTGCCAGCTCACCCAGGAGGTCCGGTGAGCAGTTCTTC.

The V gene is TRBV19, the J gene TRBJ2-2, with a tentative D call TRBD2 (6 bases). The CDR3 extends over 16 amino acids. V lost 3 bases to trimming and J lost 1 base, with 12 bases between them. The germline V gene has CDR1 LNHDA and CDR2 SQIVND (reference sequence). The CDR3 nucleotides read TGTGCCAGTAGTATTAGAGGAGGGAGGAACACCGGGGAGCTGTTTTTT. It encodes CASSIRGGRNTGELFF.

In this sample, this clone turned up a few times. The V and J genes are TRBV7-2 and TRBJ2-2, with TRBD1 identical over 10 bases. The V segment lost 5 bases and the J segment 5 bases; nucleotides outside the gene matches: 5. The germline V gene has CDR1 SGHTA and CDR2 FQGNSA. CDR3 length equals 15 residues. The CDR3: CASSQRDRGTGELFF. In DNA form, the CDR3 reads TGTGCCAGCAGCCAACGGGACAGGGGAACCGGGGAGCTGTTTTTT. Based on the CDR3 plus reference TRBV7-2 and TRBJ2-2, the full variable domain is GAGVSQSPSNKVTEKGKDVELRCDPISGHTALYWYRQSLGQGLEFLIYFQGNSAPDKSGLPSDRFSAERTGGSVSTLTIQRTQQEDSAVYLCASSQRDRGTGELFFGEGSRLTVL.

This clone came up a few times. V gene TRBV11-2 combines with J gene TRBJ2-5, with D perhaps matching TRBD2 (5 bases). Trimming took off 1 base at V and 1 base at J, with 13 bases between the two ends. The CDR3 covers 16 residues. The germline CDR1 and CDR2 sequences are SGHAT and FQNNGV. The CDR3 region is CASSLVSLGVQETQYF. CDR3 DNA sequence: TGTGCCAGCAGCTTAGTGTCTCTGGGAGTCCAAGAGACCCAGTACTTC. The full variable domain, in which reference TRBV11-2 and TRBJ2-5 provide the parts outside the CDR3, is EAGVAQSPRYKIIEKRQSVAFWCNPISGHATLYWYQQILGQGPKLLIQFQNNGVVDDSQLPKDRFSAERLKGVDSTLKIQPAKLEDSAVYLCASSLVSLGVQETQYFGPGTRLLVL.

The chain is built from TRBV27 and TRBJ1-1, with 7 nucleotides matching TRBD1. This CDR3 contains 15 residues. Per the germline V gene, CDR1 is MNHEY and CDR2 is SMNVEV (reference sequence). With 6 bases clipped from V and 3 bases from J, the junction kept 10 bases outside the gene matches. CDR3 in DNA: TGTGCCAGCAGAATTAGGTCACAGGGGTACACTGAAGCTTTCTTT. As protein: CASRIRSQGYTEAFF.

The chain employs TRBV6-5 and TRBJ1-5; 8 bases agree with TRBD1. The germline V gene encodes CDR1 MNHEY and CDR2 SVGAGI. This CDR3 region has 14 residues. J lost 6 bases, V lost 6 bases, and 7 bases had no gene match. Written as DNA, the CDR3 is TGTGCCAGCAGAGGACAGGGAGGGAGTCAGCCCCAGCATTTT. Protein product: CASRGQGGSQPQHF.

The table lists this clone with a few counts. The chain links TRBV19 to TRBJ1-3; no definite D call. This CDR3 is 14 amino acids long. With 10 bases removed from V and 0 bases from J, the gap between germline ends came to 13 bases. The germline V gene has CDR1 LNHDA and CDR2 SQIVND (reference sequence). The CDR3 region is CATTIHGSGNTIYF. The CDR3 DNA reads as TGTGCCACAACGATCCACGGCTCTGGAAACACCATATATTTT. Looking up the rest from reference TRBV19 and TRBJ1-3 gives the full variable domain: DGGITQSPKYLFRKEGQNVTLSCEQNLNHDAMYWYRQDPGQGLRLIYYSQIVNDFQKGDIAEGYSVSREKKESFPLTVTSAQKNPTAFYLCATTIHGSGNTIYFGEGSWLTVV.

V is TRBV4-2 and J is TRBJ1-6; D ambiguous. The V gene lost 1 base and the J gene lost 9 bases, with 13 bases spanning the gap. CDR3 size: 15 residues. Germline assignment: CDR1 LGHNA and CDR2 YNFKEQ. CDR3 region: CASSQGEPPVSPLHF. The CDR3 bases are TGTGCCAGCAGCCAAGGTGAGCCGCCCGTTTCACCCCTCCACTTT.

The genes are TRBV10-2 and TRBJ2-5; maybe TRBD2 (6 bases). V was shortened by 6 bases and J by 2 bases, with 22 bases between the two germline ends. CDR1 and CDR2 (germline): WSHSY, SAAADI. CDR3 length equals 17 residues. CDR3 bases: TGCGCCAGCAGCGCGTTGCGGGGAAAAGGAGAGCAAGAGACCCAGTACTTC. The encoded protein is CASSALRGKGEQETQYF.

A few counts support this clone. V usage is TRBV23-1 and J usage is TRBJ2-2; 11 positions match TRBD2. TRBV23-1 is marked as an open reading frame, function uncertain. V gave up 6 bases and J gave up 1 base; unmatched junction bases: 10. The CDR3 runs 18 residues. In nucleotides, the CDR3 is TGCGCCAGCAGCCCTATGACTAGCGGGGTCATGAACACCGGGGAGCTGTTTTTT. Translating gives CASSPMTSGVMNTGELFF.